The sequence of this T cell receptor (beta chain) was determined in a study of T cell responses to AZD1222 COVID-19 vaccine. Study conclusions and caveats: Spike-specific TCR breadth and depth went up after people got two AZD1222 doses. CD4 TCRs covered the whole spike, strongest at regions 160-218 and 743-854. Repertoire collection took place solely once the T cell response had peaked. Donors, mostly white British, included more females; clonal diversity was possibly underestimated.

With respect to this clone: Antigen: not known.

Here immunoSEQ multiplex PCR was the method, and the copy in TCRdb shows in-frame clones only, minus some. The sample lists some 71,000 clones; approximately 90% were seen once. The sequencing here drew on peripheral blood, taken 28 days after the second AZD1222 dose. The source of this sequence is an adult who received the AZD1222 COVID-19 vaccine.

CDR3 coding DNA: TGCGCCAGCAGCCAAGCCTTACAGGGGTCCCAAGAGACCCAGTACTTC. As protein: CASSQALQGSQETQYF. The chain carries TRBV4-1 and TRBJ2-5; 7 nucleotides match TRBD1. The CDR3 runs 16 residues. The germline V gene encodes CDR1 MGHRA and CDR2 YSYEKL. The V and J ends lost 1 base and 1 base, in that order; junction bases with no gene match: 6.